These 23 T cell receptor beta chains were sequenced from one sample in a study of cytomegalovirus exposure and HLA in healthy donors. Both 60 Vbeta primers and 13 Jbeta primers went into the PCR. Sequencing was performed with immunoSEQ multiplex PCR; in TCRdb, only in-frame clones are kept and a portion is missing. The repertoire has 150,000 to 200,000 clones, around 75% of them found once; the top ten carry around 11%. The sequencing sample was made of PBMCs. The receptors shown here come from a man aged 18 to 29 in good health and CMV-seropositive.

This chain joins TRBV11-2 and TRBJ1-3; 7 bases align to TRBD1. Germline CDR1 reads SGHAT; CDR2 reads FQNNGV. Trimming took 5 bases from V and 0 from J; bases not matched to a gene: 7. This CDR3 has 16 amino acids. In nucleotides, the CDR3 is TGTGCCAGCAGCCCTACGACAGGGAGCTCTGGAAACACCATATATTTT. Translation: CASSPTTGSSGNTIYF. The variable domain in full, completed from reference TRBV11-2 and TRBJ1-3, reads EAGVAQSPRYKIIEKRQSVAFWCNPISGHATLYWYQQILGQGPKLLIQFQNNGVVDDSQLPKDRFSAERLKGVDSTLKIQPAKLEDSAVYLCASSPTTGSSGNTIYFGEGSWLTVV.

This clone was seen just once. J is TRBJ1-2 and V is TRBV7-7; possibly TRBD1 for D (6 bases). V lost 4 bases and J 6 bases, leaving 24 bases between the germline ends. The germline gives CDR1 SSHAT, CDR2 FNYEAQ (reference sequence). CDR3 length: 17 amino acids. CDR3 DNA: TGTGCCAGCAGCTCGGGGGGCCGGGGGTCCCCAGGGGATGGCTACACCTTC. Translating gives CASSSGGRGSPGDGYTF. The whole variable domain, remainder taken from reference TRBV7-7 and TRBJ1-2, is GAGVSQSPRYKVTKRGQDVTLRCDPISSHATLYWYQQALGQGPEFLTYFNYEAQPDKSGLPSDRFSAERPEGSISTLTIQRTEQRDSAMYRCASSSGGRGSPGDGYTFGSGTRLTVV.

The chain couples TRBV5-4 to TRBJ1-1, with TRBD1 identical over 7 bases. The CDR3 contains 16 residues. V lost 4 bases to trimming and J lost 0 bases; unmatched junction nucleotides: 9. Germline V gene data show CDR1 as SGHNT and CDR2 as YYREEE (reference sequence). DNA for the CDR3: TGTGCCAGCAGCGGAGGGACAGCGGACCTGAACACTGAAGCTTTCTTT. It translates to CASSGGTADLNTEAFF.

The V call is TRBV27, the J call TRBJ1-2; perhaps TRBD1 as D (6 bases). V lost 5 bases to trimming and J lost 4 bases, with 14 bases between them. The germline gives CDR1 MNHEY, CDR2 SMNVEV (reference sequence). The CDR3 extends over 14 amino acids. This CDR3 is CASSITGGLYGYTF. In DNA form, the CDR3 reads TGTGCCAGCAGTATAACGGGGGGGCTCTATGGCTACACCTTC.

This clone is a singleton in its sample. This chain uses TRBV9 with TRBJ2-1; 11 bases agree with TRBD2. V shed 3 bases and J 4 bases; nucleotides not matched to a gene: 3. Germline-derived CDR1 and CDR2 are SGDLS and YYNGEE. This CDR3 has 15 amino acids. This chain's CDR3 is CASSERLAGYNEQFF. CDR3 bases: TGTGCCAGCAGCGAGAGACTAGCGGGGTACAATGAGCAGTTCTTC.

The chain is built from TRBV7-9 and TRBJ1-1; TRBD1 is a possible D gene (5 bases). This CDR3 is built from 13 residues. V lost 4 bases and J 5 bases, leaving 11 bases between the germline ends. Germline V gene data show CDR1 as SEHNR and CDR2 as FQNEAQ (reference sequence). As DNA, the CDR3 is TGTGCCAGCAGCTCCCGGGGGGTGACTGAAGCTTTCTTT. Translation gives CASSSRGVTEAFF. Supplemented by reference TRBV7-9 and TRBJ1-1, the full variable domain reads DTGVSQNPRHKITKRGQNVTFRCDPISEHNRLYWYRQTLGQGPEFLTYFQNEAQLEKSRLLSDRFSAERPKGSFSTLEIQRTEQGDSAMYLCASSSRGVTEAFFGQGTRLTVV.

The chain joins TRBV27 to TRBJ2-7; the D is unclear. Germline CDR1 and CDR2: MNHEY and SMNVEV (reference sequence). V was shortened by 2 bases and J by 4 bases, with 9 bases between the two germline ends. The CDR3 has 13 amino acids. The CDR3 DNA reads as TGTGCCAGCAGTTTACGCGGAGAGTACGAGCAGTACTTC. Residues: CASSLRGEYEQYF.

The CDR3 DNA sequence: TGTGCCAGCAGTTACTGGGAGGGGGCCTACGAGCAGTACTTC. This codes for CASSYWEGAYEQYF. This sequence joins TRBV6-5 and TRBJ2-7, with TRBD2 as a possible D gene (7 bases). V was shortened by 1 base and J by 2 bases, with 9 bases between the two germline ends. Looked up from germline, CDR1 is MNHEY and CDR2 is SVGAGI. The CDR3 consists of 14 residues.

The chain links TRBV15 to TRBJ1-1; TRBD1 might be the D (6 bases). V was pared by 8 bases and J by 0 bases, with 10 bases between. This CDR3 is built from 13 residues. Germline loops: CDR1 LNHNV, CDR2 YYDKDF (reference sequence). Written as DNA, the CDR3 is TGTGCCACCGGTGGGGGCGTGAACACTGAAGCTTTCTTT. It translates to CATGGGVNTEAFF. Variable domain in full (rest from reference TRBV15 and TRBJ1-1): DAMVIQNPRYQVTQFGKPVTLSCSQTLNHNVMYWYQQKSSQAPKLLFHYYDKDFNNEADTPDNFQSRRPNTSFCFLDIRSPGLGDTAMYLCATGGGVNTEAFFGQGTRLTVV.

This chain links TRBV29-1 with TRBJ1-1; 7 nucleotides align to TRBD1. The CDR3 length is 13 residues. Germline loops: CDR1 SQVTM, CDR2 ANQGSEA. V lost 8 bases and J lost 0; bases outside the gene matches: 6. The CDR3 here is CSTTQGLNTEAFF. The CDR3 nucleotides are TGCAGCACTACACAGGGGTTGAACACTGAAGCTTTCTTT.

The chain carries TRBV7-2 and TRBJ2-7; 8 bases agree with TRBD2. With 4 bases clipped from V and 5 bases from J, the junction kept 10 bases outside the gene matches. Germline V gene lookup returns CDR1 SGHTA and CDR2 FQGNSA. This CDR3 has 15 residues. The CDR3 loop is CASSSKVGSGNEQYF. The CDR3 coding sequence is TGTGCCAGCAGCTCGAAAGTTGGTAGCGGGAACGAGCAGTACTTC.

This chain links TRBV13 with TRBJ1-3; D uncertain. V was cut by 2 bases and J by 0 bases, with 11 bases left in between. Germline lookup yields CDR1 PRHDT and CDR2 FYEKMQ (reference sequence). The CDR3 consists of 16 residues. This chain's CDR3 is CASSLNGGSSGNTIYF. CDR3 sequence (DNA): TGTGCCAGCAGCTTAAATGGCGGGAGCTCTGGAAACACCATATATTTT.

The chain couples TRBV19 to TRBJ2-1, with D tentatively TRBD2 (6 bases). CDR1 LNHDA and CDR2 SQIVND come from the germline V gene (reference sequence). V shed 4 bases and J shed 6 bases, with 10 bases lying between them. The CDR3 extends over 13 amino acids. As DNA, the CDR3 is TGTGCCAGTAGTAGGGGACTCCTCAATGAGCAGTTCTTC. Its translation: CASSRGLLNEQFF.

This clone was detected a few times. The CDR3 reads CASSERFTDTQYF. CDR3 in DNA: TGTGCCAGCAGCGAGCGGTTCACAGATACGCAGTATTTT. V is TRBV6-5 and J is TRBJ2-3; D is possibly TRBD2 (5 bases). V was clipped by 6 bases and J by 2 bases, with 9 bases between them. Germline V CDR1 and CDR2: MNHEY, SVGAGI. The CDR3 spans 13 residues.

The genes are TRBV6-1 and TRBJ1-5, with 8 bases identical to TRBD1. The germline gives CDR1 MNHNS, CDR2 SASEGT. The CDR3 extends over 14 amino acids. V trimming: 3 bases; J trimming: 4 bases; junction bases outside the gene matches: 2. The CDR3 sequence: CASSDRGLNQPQHF. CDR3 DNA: TGTGCCAGCAGTGACAGGGGGCTTAATCAGCCCCAGCATTTT.

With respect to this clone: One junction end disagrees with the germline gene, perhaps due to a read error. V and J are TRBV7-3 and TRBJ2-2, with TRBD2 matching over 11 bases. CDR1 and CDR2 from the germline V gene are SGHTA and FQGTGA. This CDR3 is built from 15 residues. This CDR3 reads CPSSLTSGSAGELFF. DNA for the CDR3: TGTCCCAGCAGCTTAACTAGCGGGAGTGCCGGGGAGCTGTTTTTT.

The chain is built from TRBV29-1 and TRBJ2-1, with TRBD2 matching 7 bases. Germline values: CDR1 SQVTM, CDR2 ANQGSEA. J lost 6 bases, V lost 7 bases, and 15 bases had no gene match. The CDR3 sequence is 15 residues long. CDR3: CSAEETRGRINEQFF. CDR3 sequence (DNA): TGCAGCGCCGAGGAAACTCGCGGGAGAATCAATGAGCAGTTCTTC.

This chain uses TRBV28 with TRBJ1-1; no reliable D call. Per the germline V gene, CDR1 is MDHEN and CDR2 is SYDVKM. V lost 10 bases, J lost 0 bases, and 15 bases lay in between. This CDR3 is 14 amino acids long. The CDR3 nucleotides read TGTGCCACCTACGAACAGAACATGAACACTGAAGCTTTCTTT. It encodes CATYEQNMNTEAFF.

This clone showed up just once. The CDR3 coding sequence is TGTGCCAGCAGTGTGACTAGCGGGATAGGCCGGAACATTCAGTACTTC. Its protein is CASSVTSGIGRNIQYF. The gene calls are TRBV28 and TRBJ2-4, with 11 positions matching TRBD2. Germline V lookup: CDR1 MDHEN, CDR2 SYDVKM. Trimming took 5 bases from V and 7 from J; bases not matched to a gene: 10. CDR3 length: 16 residues.

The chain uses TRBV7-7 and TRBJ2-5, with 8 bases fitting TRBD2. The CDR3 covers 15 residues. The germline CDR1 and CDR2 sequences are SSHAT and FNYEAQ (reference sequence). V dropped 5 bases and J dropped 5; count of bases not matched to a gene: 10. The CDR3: CASSPGGWRLETQYF. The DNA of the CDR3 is TGTGCCAGCAGCCCGGGGGGGTGGAGGTTGGAGACCCAGTACTTC.

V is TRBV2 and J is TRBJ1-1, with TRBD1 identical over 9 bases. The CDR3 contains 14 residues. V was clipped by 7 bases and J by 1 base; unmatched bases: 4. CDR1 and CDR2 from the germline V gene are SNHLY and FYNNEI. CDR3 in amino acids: CASTRGQGNTEAFF. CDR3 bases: TGTGCCAGCACCAGGGGACAGGGGAACACTGAAGCTTTCTTT.

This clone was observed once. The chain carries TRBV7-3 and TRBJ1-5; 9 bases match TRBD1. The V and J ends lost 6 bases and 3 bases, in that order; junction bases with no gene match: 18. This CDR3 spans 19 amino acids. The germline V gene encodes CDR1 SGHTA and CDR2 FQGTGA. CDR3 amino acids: CASSSPIKRTGAINQPQHF. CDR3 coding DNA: TGTGCCAGCAGTTCACCAATTAAAAGGACAGGGGCGATCAATCAGCCCCAGCATTTT. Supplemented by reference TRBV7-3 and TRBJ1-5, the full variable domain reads GAGVSQTPSNKVTEKGKYVELRCDPISGHTALYWYRQSLGQGPEFLIYFQGTGAADDSGLPNDRFFAVRPEGSVSTLKIQRTERGDSAVYLCASSSPIKRTGAINQPQHFGDGTRLSIL.

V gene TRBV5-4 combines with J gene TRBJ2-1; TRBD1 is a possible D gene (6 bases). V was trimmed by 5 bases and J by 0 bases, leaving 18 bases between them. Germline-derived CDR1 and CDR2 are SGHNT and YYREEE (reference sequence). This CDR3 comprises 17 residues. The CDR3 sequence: CASRKAPRGSSYNEQFF. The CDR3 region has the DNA TGTGCCAGCAGGAAAGCCCCGAGGGGGAGCTCCTACAATGAGCAGTTCTTC.